Here is one TCR beta chain with its context. In assigning cohorts, the study relied on participant-reported clinical history. The method was immunoSEQ multiplex PCR; TCRdb's version includes in-frame clones alone and lacks a portion of them. The sample has fewer than 200,000 clones, roughly 80% seen once. The data were taken from a study of blood T cell repertoires in COVID-19. Germline-derived CDR1 and CDR2 are SEHNR and FQNEAQ (reference sequence). V lost 3 bases to trimming and J lost 5 bases; unmatched junction nucleotides: 5. The CDR3 is 15 residues long. Sequenced: PBMCs or T cells enriched from blood (not recorded which). This clonotype originated in a woman aged 50 to 60 who had recovered from COVID-19. This chain connects TRBV7-9 to TRBJ2-2, with 8 bases that match TRBD1. CDR3 DNA: TGTGCCAGCAGCTTTATGACAGGGGTGACCGGGGAGCTGTTTTTT. This codes for CASSFMTGVTGELFF.